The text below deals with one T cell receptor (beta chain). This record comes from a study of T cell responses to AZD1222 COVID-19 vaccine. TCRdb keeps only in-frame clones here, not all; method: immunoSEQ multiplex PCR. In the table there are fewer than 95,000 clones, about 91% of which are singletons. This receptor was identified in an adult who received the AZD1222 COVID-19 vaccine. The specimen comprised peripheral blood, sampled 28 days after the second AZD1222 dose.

CDR3 loop: CATSRDRGTGSWNYGYTF. For the CDR3, the DNA is TGTGCCACCAGCAGAGATCGCGGGACAGGGTCATGGAACTATGGCTACACCTTC. The chain joins TRBV15 to TRBJ1-2; TRBD1 agrees at 9 bases. This CDR3 has 18 amino acids. Germline CDR1 and CDR2: LNHNV and YYDKDF (reference sequence). V lost 0 bases and J lost 2; bases outside the gene matches: 10.